The rows below give T cell receptor beta chains drawn from one sample of a study of blood T cell repertoires in COVID-19. Only in-frame clones appear in the TCRdb table, and some are missing; sequencing was by immunoSEQ multiplex PCR. This sample carries approximately 500,000 clones, approximately 88% of them seen once, and the ten largest clones take roughly 8%. Sequenced material: peripheral blood. All receptors derive from a woman between 50 and 59 years old with COVID-19, enrolled during active disease. The CDR3 runs from the conserved cysteine through the conserved F or W. The D gene is left open where the match is weak.

v_call	j_call	d_call	cdr3_nt	cdr3_aa
TRBV3-1/TRBV3-2	TRBJ1-6	.	TGTGCCAGCAGCCCCCAGGGGTCTCTTAATTCACCCCTCCACTTT	CASSPQGSLNSPLHF
TRBV5-1	TRBJ2-7	TRBD1	TGCGCCAGCAGCTTCCCCGGGACAGGGAAGGGTTCTCAGCAGTACTTC	CASSFPGTGKGSQQYF
TRBV28	TRBJ1-1	.	TGTGCCAGCAGTACCTTAAACAGGGCCCCTGAAGCTTTCTTT	CASSTLNRAPEAFF
TRBV2	TRBJ2-7	.	TGTGCCAGCATCAGGGGGGCTTGGGAGCAGTACTTC	CASIRGAWEQYF
TRBV19	TRBJ1-1	.	TGTGCCAGTAGTTTAGGGGGACTGGGTGAAGCTTTCTTT	CASSLGGLGEAFF
TRBV6-5	TRBJ1-1	.	TGTGCCAGCAGCCAAACTACGAATACTGAAGCTTTCTTT	CASSQTTNTEAFF
TRBV11-2	TRBJ1-4	.	TGTGCCAGCAGCGGGGGAGGCGAAAAACTGTTTTTT	CASSGGGEKLFF
TRBV10-1	TRBJ2-5	.	TGCGCCAGCAGTGACGGCGGGGGCGTTCAAGAGACCCAGTACTTC	CASSDGGGVQETQYF
TRBV7-8	TRBJ1-3	TRBD1	TGTGCCAGCAGCCCCCGACAGGGTGACACCATATATTTT	CASSPRQGDTIYF
TRBV5-1	TRBJ2-7	.	TGCGCCAGCAGCTCGGGCTCGGGGGACGAGCAGTACTTC	CASSSGSGDEQYF
TRBV10-1	TRBJ1-1	.	TGCGCCAGCAGTGACAGGAATGGGTTAGAAGCTTTCTTT	CASSDRNGLEAFF